This TCR beta chain was documented in a study of cytomegalovirus exposure and HLA in healthy donors. A few counts support this clone. V dropped 4 bases and J dropped 6; count of bases not matched to a gene: 4. Germline CDR1 reads LNHDA; CDR2 reads SQIVND (reference sequence). The CDR3 contains 14 residues. In the PCR, 60 Vbeta and 13 Jbeta primers were used. Profiled with immunoSEQ multiplex PCR; TCRdb holds only in-frame clones, not every one. Of under 100,000 clones in the sample, more than 70% were seen once. The TCR sequence derives from a man between 40 and 49 years old in good health and CMV-seronegative. The rearrangement links TRBV19 to TRBJ1-4, with TRBD1 matching 8 bases. The sequenced sample was PBMCs. The CDR3 sequence: CASSKGTGYEKLFF. CDR3 nucleotide sequence: TGTGCCAGTAGTAAAGGGACAGGATATGAAAAACTGTTTTTT.